This paragraph reports one T cell receptor (beta chain). Clinical histories supplied by participants themselves formed the basis of cohort assignment. After removal of 3 bases from V and 2 bases from J, the junction contained 6 bases not matched to a gene. Looked up from germline, CDR1 is KGHSH and CDR2 is LQKENI. The CDR3 has 15 amino acids. Per the original data handling: Scientists estimated how many nucleated cells there were by amplifying reference gene primers. Produced via immunoSEQ multiplex PCR; TCRdb's table is partial and in-frame only. V, J and clone size reflect that table, while D and trimming were determined from the DNA. Of 200,000 to 300,000 clones in the sample, about 91% were seen once. The source of the sample is a study of blood T cell repertoires in COVID-19. Study information: Samples came from the United States, Italy and Spain, spanning acute and convalescent COVID-19.

The source is a woman in her thirties or forties with acute COVID-19. Sequences were obtained from PBMCs or T cells enriched from blood (not recorded which). J is TRBJ2-5 and V is TRBV18, with 7 nucleotides matching TRBD1. In DNA form, the CDR3 reads TGTGCCAGCTCACCCGGGTTGGGACAGCAAGAGACCCAGTACTTC. This sequence encodes CASSPGLGQQETQYF.